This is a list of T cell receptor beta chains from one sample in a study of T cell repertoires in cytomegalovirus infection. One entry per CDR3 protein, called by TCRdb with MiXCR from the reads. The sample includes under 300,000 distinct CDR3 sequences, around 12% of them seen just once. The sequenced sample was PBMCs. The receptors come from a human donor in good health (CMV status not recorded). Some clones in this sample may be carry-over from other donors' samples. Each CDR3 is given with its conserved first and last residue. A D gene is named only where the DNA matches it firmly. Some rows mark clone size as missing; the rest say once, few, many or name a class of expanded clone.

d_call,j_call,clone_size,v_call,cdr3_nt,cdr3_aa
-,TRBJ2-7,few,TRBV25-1,TGTGCCAGCAGGGCGGACAGCGGGCTCTACGAGCAGTACTTC,CASRADSGLYEQYF
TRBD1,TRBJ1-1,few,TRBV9,TGTGCCAGCAGCATGGACAGGATGAACACTGAAGCTTTCTTT,CASSMDRMNTEAFF
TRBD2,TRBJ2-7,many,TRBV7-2,TGTGCCAGCAGCCTTGGGAGCGGGGGAGGACCCTACGAGCAGTACTTC,CASSLGSGGGPYEQYF
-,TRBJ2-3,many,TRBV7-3,TGTGCCAGCAGCTTAAATTCTGCAGATACGCAGTATTTT,CASSLNSADTQYF
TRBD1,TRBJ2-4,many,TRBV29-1,TGCAGCGCCGGACAGGGAACCACCAAAAACATTCAGTACTTC,CSAGQGTTKNIQYF
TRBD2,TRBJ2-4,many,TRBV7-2,TGTGCCAGCAGCCCACTGGGAGGGGAACTGACCAAAAACATTCAGTACTTC,CASSPLGGELTKNIQYF
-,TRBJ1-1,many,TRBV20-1,TGCAGTGCCGAGTTCCTCAGGGGACGGGGCACTGAAGCTTTCTTT,CSAEFLRGRGTEAFF
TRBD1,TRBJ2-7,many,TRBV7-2,TGTGCCAGCAGCTACCCCGGGACAGGGAGCTCCTACGAGCAGTACTTC,CASSYPGTGSSYEQYF
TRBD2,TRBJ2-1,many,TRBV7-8,TGTGCCAGCAGCTTGCGGGAGGGCTCCAATGAGCAGTTCTTC,CASSLREGSNEQFF
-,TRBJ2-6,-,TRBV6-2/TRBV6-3,TGTGCCAGCAGTTACGTGGGGGGCGCGGGATTAAGCTCTGGGGCCAACGTCCTGACTTTC,CASSYVGGAGLSSGANVLTF
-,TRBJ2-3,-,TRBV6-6,TGTGCCAGCAGGGACGGGCCAAGAGATACGCAGTATTTT,CASRDGPRDTQYF
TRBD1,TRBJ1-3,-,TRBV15,TGTGCCACCCGCCGGGACAGGCTCTCTGGAAACACCATATATTTT,CATRRDRLSGNTIYF
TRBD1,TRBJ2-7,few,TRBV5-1,TGCGCCAGCAGCTTCGACAGGGCCTACGAGCAGTACTTC,CASSFDRAYEQYF
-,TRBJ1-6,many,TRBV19,TGTGCCAGTACCATGGAGGGGGGAGCGCCGAATTCACCCCTCCACTTT,CASTMEGGAPNSPLHF
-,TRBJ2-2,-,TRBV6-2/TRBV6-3,TGTGCCAGCAGTTACCTGGACGGCGGGGAGCTGTTTTTT,CASSYLDGGELFF
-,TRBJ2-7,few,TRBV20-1,TGCAGTGCTAGAGCCGACAGAATCCCCTACGAGCAGTACTTC,CSARADRIPYEQYF
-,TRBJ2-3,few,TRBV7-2,TGTGCCAGCAGCTTGCAAGGTGGTACTAGCACAGATACGCAGTATTTT,CASSLQGGTSTDTQYF
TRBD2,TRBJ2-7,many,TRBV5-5,TGTGCCAGCAGCTTGGGACTAGCGGGTCACGAGCAGTACTTC,CASSLGLAGHEQYF
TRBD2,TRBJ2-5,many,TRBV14,TGTGCCAGCAGCCAAGGTCTAGCGGTTCAAGAGACCCAGTACTTC,CASSQGLAVQETQYF
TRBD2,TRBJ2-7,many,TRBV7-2,TGTGCCAGCAGCTTAGCTTGGTTCGGGGGAGGGCCGGACGAGCAGTACTTC,CASSLAWFGGGPDEQYF
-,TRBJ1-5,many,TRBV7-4,TGTGCCAGCAGCTTAGAAGGGGACCGGCAGGGGAACAATCAGCCCCAGCATTTT,CASSLEGDRQGNNQPQHF
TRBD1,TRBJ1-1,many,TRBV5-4,TGTGCCAGCAGCTTGCAGGGGGCATATAGGAACACTGAAGCTTTCTTT,CASSLQGAYRNTEAFF
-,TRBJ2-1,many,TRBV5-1,TGCGCCAGCAGCCCTAGCCACCCAACGGGGGGCCGGATTAAGGAGCAGTTCTTC,CASSPSHPTGGRIKEQFF
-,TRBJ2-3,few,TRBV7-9,TGTGCCAGCAACCATGGACTTAGGGAAGATACGCAGTATTTT,CASNHGLREDTQYF
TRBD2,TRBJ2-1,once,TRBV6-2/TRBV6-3,TGTGCCAGCAGTTACACGGGACTAGTGGCCTACAATGAGCAGTTCTTC,CASSYTGLVAYNEQFF
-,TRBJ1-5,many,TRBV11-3,TGTGCCAGCAGCTTAGGGGTTAGTCAGCCCCAGCATTTT,CASSLGVSQPQHF
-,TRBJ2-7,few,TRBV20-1,TGCAGTGCTTTTCGATCTCTAAGCTACGAGCAGTACTTC,CSAFRSLSYEQYF
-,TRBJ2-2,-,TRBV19,TGTGCCAGTAGTAGCAGGAACACCGGGGAGCTGTTTTTT,CASSSRNTGELFF
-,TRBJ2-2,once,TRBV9,TGTGCCAGCAGCGAGTTAAAAAGGTCCGGGGAGCTGTTTTTT,CASSELKRSGELFF
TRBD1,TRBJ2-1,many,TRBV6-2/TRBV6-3,TGTGCCAGCAGTTCTAGGGGGACAGGGGTTTACAATGAGCAGTTCTTC,CASSSRGTGVYNEQFF
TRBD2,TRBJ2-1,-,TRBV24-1,TGTGCCACCAGCGGGACTAGCGGGGGAAATGAGCAGTTCTTC,CATSGTSGGNEQFF
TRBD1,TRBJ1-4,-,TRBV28,TGTGCCAGCAGTTACCGGGACAGGGGGCGTAAACTGTTTTTT,CASSYRDRGRKLFF
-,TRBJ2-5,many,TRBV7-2,TGTGCCAGCAGCCCTTACTTGTACCAAGAGACCCAGTACTTC,CASSPYLYQETQYF
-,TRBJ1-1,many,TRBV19,TGTGCCAGTAGTAGCGAAGGACAGATGAACACTGAAGCTTTCTTT,CASSSEGQMNTEAFF
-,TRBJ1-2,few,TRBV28,TGTGCCAGCAGTCCCCCCGGGACAAATAACTATGGCTACACCTTC,CASSPPGTNNYGYTF
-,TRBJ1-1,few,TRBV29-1,TGCAGCGTCGCGGACGGAAAGAACACTGAAGCTTTCTTT,CSVADGKNTEAFF
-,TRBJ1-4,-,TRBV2,TGTTACCCCCTCGCTGATGAAAAACTGTTTTTT,CYPLADEKLFF
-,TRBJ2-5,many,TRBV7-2,TGTGCCAGCGGGTTAGCATGGGAGACCCAGTACTTC,CASGLAWETQYF
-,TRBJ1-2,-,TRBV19,TGTGCCAGTAGTATTGCCAGGGATGGCTACACCTTC,CASSIARDGYTF
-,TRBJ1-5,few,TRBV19,TGTGCCAGTAGTACGGACGGGGCGTCGAGGGGCAATCAGCCCCAGCATTTT,CASSTDGASRGNQPQHF